These T cell receptor beta chains were read from a single sample in a study of high-grade serous ovarian cancer treatment subgroups. The data were produced by immunoSEQ multiplex PCR, yet TCRdb's version contains in-frame clones alone and is incomplete. The sample lists several thousand clones, roughly three quarters seen once, with more than 5.5% in the top ten. Sequencing was carried out using tumor tissue. These receptors were collected from a human donor with high-grade serous ovarian cancer. CDR3s include the opening cysteine and the closing phenylalanine or tryptophan. The D gene is left open where the match is weak. The size entry is marked missing in some rows and otherwise reads once, few, many or a size class.

V: TRBV7-3
D: .
J: TRBJ2-2
size: .
CDR3: CASSPVGTGELFF
DNA: TGTGCCAGCAGCCCGGTTGGGACCGGGGAGCTGTTTTTT

V: TRBV29-1
D: .
J: TRBJ1-2
size: .
CDR3: CSVEFTGQSGYTF
DNA: TGCAGCGTTGAGTTCACCGGACAGTCGGGGTACACCTTC

V: TRBV7-8
D: .
J: TRBJ2-2
size: few
CDR3: CASSLLILAGELFF
DNA: TGTGCCAGCAGCTTACTCATACTGGCCGGGGAGCTGTTTTTT

V: TRBV29-1
D: .
J: TRBJ2-1
size: .
CDR3: CSLGGNEQFF
DNA: TGCAGCCTAGGGGGGAATGAGCAGTTCTTC

V: TRBV9
D: TRBD1
J: TRBJ1-4
size: few
CDR3: CASRGTVDEKLFF
DNA: TGTGCCAGCAGGGGGACAGTCGATGAAAAACTGTTTTTT

V: TRBV29-1
D: .
J: TRBJ2-1
size: .
CDR3: CSVDGVGGGTDEQFF
DNA: TGCAGCGTTGATGGGGTTGGAGGGGGCACGGATGAGCAGTTCTTC

V: TRBV30
D: .
J: TRBJ1-2
size: .
CDR3: CAWSVRRGYTF
DNA: TGTGCCTGGAGTGTACGTCGGGGCTACACCTTC

V: TRBV5-4
D: TRBD2
J: TRBJ2-7
size: few
CDR3: CASSSGLAPDF
DNA: TGTGCCAGCAGCTCCGGACTAGCGCCAGACTTC

V: TRBV13
D: .
J: TRBJ1-3
size: .
CDR3: CASSLGEAGNTIYF
DNA: TGTGCCAGCAGCTTAGGAGAAGCTGGAAACACCATATATTTT

V: TRBV4-1
D: TRBD2
J: TRBJ2-1
size: .
CDR3: CASSHTSGTHNEQFF
DNA: TGCGCCAGCAGCCACACCAGCGGGACCCACAATGAGCAGTTCTTC

V: TRBV7-3
D: .
J: TRBJ2-6
size: .
CDR3: CASSISKRLQSRANVLTF
DNA: TGTGCCAGCAGCATCTCAAAACGCTTACAAAGTCGGGCCAACGTCCTGACTTTC

V: TRBV9
D: TRBD1
J: TRBJ1-5
size: .
CDR3: CASSVKAGGEPQHF
DNA: TGTGCCAGCAGCGTAAAGGCAGGGGGCGAACCCCAGCATTTT

V: TRBV5-1
D: .
J: TRBJ1-1
size: .
CDR3: CASSPGPEGTEAFF
DNA: TGCGCCAGCAGCCCCGGTCCCGAGGGCACTGAAGCTTTCTTT

V: TRBV7-2
D: .
J: TRBJ1-3
size: .
CDR3: CASSSGTSSGNTIYF
DNA: TGTGCCAGCAGCTCCGGGACATCTTCTGGAAACACCATATATTTT

V: TRBV18
D: .
J: TRBJ2-2
size: .
CDR3: CASSLTNTGELFF
DNA: TGTGCCAGCTCACTGACAAACACCGGGGAGCTGTTTTTT

V: TRBV20-1
D: .
J: TRBJ1-1
size: .
CDR3: CSVGVDAFF
DNA: TGCAGTGTCGGAGTAGACGCTTTCTTT

V: TRBV5-6
D: .
J: TRBJ1-1
size: .
CDR3: CASSLWLSGMNTEAFF
DNA: TGTGCCAGCAGCTTGTGGTTGAGTGGGATGAACACTGAAGCTTTCTTT

V: TRBV7-9
D: .
J: TRBJ2-2
size: .
CDR3: CASTVGARQNTGELFF
DNA: TGTGCCAGCACCGTGGGGGCTCGCCAGAACACCGGGGAGCTGTTTTTT

V: TRBV19
D: .
J: TRBJ2-7
size: .
CDR3: CASSIGQGTYEQYF
DNA: TGTGCCAGTAGTATAGGCCAGGGCACCTACGAGCAGTACTTC

V: TRBV6-8
D: .
J: TRBJ1-2
size: .
CDR3: CASRIRGGYTF
DNA: TGTGCCAGCAGGATTCGGGGGGGCTACACCTTC

V: TRBV2
D: TRBD1
J: TRBJ2-7
size: few
CDR3: CASSETGERYEQYF
DNA: TGTGCCAGCAGTGAAACAGGGGAGAGGTACGAGCAGTACTTC

V: TRBV9
D: TRBD2
J: TRBJ2-1
size: .
CDR3: CASSALAGGYNEQFF
DNA: TGTGCCAGCAGCGCACTAGCGGGGGGATACAATGAGCAGTTCTTC

V: TRBV29-1
D: .
J: TRBJ1-2
size: .
CDR3: CSVEAGAGYTF
DNA: TGCAGCGTTGAAGCAGGAGCTGGCTACACCTTC

V: TRBV13
D: .
J: TRBJ2-1
size: .
CDR3: CASSLAGSSYNEQFF
DNA: TGTGCCAGCAGCTTAGCGGGTAGCTCCTACAATGAGCAGTTCTTC

V: TRBV7-2
D: .
J: TRBJ2-7
size: .
CDR3: CASSQTSGAYEQYF
DNA: TGTGCCAGCAGCCAGACGTCTGGAGCCTACGAGCAGTACTTC

V: TRBV4-2
D: TRBD2
J: TRBJ2-6
size: .
CDR3: CASSGLAGAGANVLTF
DNA: TGTGCCAGCAGCGGACTAGCGGGGGCCGGGGCCAACGTCCTGACTTTC

V: TRBV14
D: TRBD2
J: TRBJ2-2
size: .
CDR3: CASSQALAGPGRGELFF
DNA: TGTGCCAGCAGCCAAGCCCTAGCGGGGCCCGGAAGGGGGGAGCTGTTTTTT

V: TRBV5-6
D: .
J: TRBJ2-7
size: .
CDR3: CASSWDYEQYF
DNA: TGTGCCAGCAGCTGGGACTACGAGCAGTACTTC

V: TRBV7-2
D: .
J: TRBJ1-4
size: .
CDR3: CASSDYPRDTKDEKLFF
DNA: TGTGCCAGCAGCGATTACCCGCGGGACACGAAAGATGAAAAACTGTTTTTT

V: TRBV7-2
D: .
J: TRBJ1-4
size: once
CDR3: CASSLPAGGGEKLFF
DNA: TGTGCCAGCAGCTTACCAGCCGGCGGCGGGGAAAAACTGTTTTTT

V: TRBV2
D: TRBD1
J: TRBJ1-2
size: few
CDR3: CATDRGLAYGYTF
DNA: TGTGCCACAGACAGGGGGCTCGCCTATGGCTACACCTTC

V: TRBV27
D: .
J: TRBJ2-5
size: .
CDR3: CASSTGLETQYF
DNA: TGTGCCAGCAGTACAGGGTTAGAGACCCAGTACTTC

V: TRBV12-5
D: TRBD2
J: TRBJ2-7
size: .
CDR3: CASGRTSGASRPYEQYF
DNA: TGTGCTAGTGGTCGGACTAGCGGGGCTTCACGTCCCTACGAGCAGTACTTC

V: TRBV30
D: .
J: TRBJ1-5
size: .
CDR3: CAWSHKGQPQHF
DNA: TGTGCCTGGAGCCATAAGGGTCAGCCCCAGCATTTT

V: TRBV9
D: .
J: TRBJ1-5
size: .
CDR3: CASSPLPAIQPQHF
DNA: TGTGCCAGCAGCCCCTTACCAGCTATCCAGCCCCAGCATTTT

V: TRBV5-3
D: .
J: TRBJ1-2
size: .
CDR3: CASSFWQGNYGYTF
DNA: TGTGCCAGCAGCTTTTGGCAGGGCAACTATGGCTACACCTTC

V: TRBV6-5
D: TRBD2
J: TRBJ2-7
size: .
CDR3: CASSRLAGGSYEQYF
DNA: TGTGCCAGCAGTCGACTAGCGGGAGGGTCCTACGAGCAGTACTTC

V: TRBV5-6
D: TRBD1
J: TRBJ1-3
size: .
CDR3: CASSLVPGGAGGNTIYF
DNA: TGTGCCAGCAGCTTGGTCCCAGGGGGCGCGGGAGGAAACACCATATATTTT

V: TRBV29-1
D: .
J: TRBJ2-1
size: .
CDR3: CSVARGDYNEQFF
DNA: TGCAGCGTTGCTCGTGGGGACTACAATGAGCAGTTCTTC

V: TRBV27
D: TRBD2
J: TRBJ2-7
size: .
CDR3: CASRTGTSGGGLEQYF
DNA: TGTGCCAGCAGAACCGGGACTAGCGGGGGCGGGCTCGAGCAGTACTTC

V: TRBV27
D: .
J: TRBJ2-2
size: .
CDR3: CASSFSTLIAGELFF
DNA: TGTGCCAGCAGTTTTAGTACCCTGATAGCCGGGGAGCTGTTTTTT

V: TRBV7-6
D: TRBD2
J: TRBJ2-3
size: .
CDR3: CASSLVRAGLNTDTQYF
DNA: TGTGCCAGCAGCTTAGTGCGAGCGGGGCTAAACACAGATACGCAGTATTTT

V: TRBV6-1
D: .
J: TRBJ1-1
size: once
CDR3: CASSEVGSLAGKAFF
DNA: TGTGCCAGCAGTGAAGTGGGCAGCCTTGCTGGTAAGGCTTTCTTT

V: TRBV7-2
D: .
J: TRBJ1-6
size: .
CDR3: CASSLPQGWAPLHF
DNA: TGTGCCAGCAGCCTCCCCCAGGGTTGGGCACCCCTCCACTTT

V: TRBV10-3
D: TRBD2
J: TRBJ2-5
size: .
CDR3: CAIRAAGGSEQETQYF
DNA: TGTGCCATCAGAGCAGCGGGGGGATCCGAACAAGAGACCCAGTACTTC

V: TRBV7-4
D: TRBD1
J: TRBJ2-7
size: .
CDR3: CASSETGTGIYEQYF
DNA: TGTGCCAGCAGCGAAACCGGGACAGGGATCTACGAGCAGTACTTC

V: TRBV5-1
D: TRBD2
J: TRBJ2-6
size: .
CDR3: CASTRSGDGANVLTF
DNA: TGCGCCAGCACGAGGAGCGGGGATGGGGCCAACGTCCTGACTTTC

V: TRBV25-1
D: .
J: TRBJ1-1
size: .
CDR3: CASSERVGGGANTEAFF
DNA: TGTGCCAGCAGTGAAAGGGTAGGAGGAGGGGCGAACACTGAAGCTTTCTTT

V: TRBV10-3
D: TRBD2
J: TRBJ2-1
size: .
CDR3: CATLAGGPSYNEQFF
DNA: TGTGCCACCTTAGCGGGAGGGCCTTCCTACAATGAGCAGTTCTTC